These 27 T cell receptor beta chains came from one sample sequenced in a study of identical twins. TCRdb reprocessed the 5' RACE reads via MiXCR and lists one record per CDR3 protein. The top ten clones hold less than 4% of a sample with around 250,000 distinct CDR3 sequences, 6.5% to 9.5% of them seen once. In addition, the sample was reused for a study of yellow fever vaccine responses in identical twins.

Sequencing input: CD8+ T cells sorted from blood. These receptors all come from a woman aged 18-29 years in good health.

Regarding this clonotype: This clone may be a read error of a much larger clone one base away. The chain joins TRBV28 to TRBJ1-5; 7 bases are shared with TRBD1. Germline CDR1 reads MDHEN; CDR2 reads SYDVKM. This CDR3 has 15 residues. The CDR3 sequence is CASTLYRGGNHPQHF. CDR3 DNA sequence: TGTGCCAGCACCCTCTACAGGGGTGGCAATCATCCCCAGCATTTT.

This clonotype was observed a handful of times. The chain links TRBV6-1 to TRBJ2-1; TRBD2 matches at 9 bases. This CDR3 is 15 amino acids long. Germline CDR1 MNHNS, CDR2 SASEGT. V gave up 6 bases and J gave up 6 bases; unmatched junction bases: 9. The CDR3 DNA is TGTGCCAGCAGCGCTCTAGCGGGACCACTCAATGAGCAGTTCTTC. This encodes CASSALAGPLNEQFF.

The chain combines TRBV25-1 with TRBJ2-5, with D perhaps matching TRBD1 (7 bases). Germline lookup yields CDR1 MGHDK and CDR2 SYGVNS. The CDR3 runs to 15 residues. Trimming removed 1 base from V and 5 bases from J, with 14 bases in between. The CDR3 nucleotides are TGTGCCAGCAGTGAATTAGGGTCAGGGGGGGAGACCCAGTACTTC. Translating it yields CASSELGSGGETQYF.

The CDR3 DNA follows: TGTGCCAGCAGCTTATCTAGCGGGGGAGCCACAGATACGCAGTATTTT. This codes for CASSLSSGGATDTQYF. V usage is TRBV5-8 and J usage is TRBJ2-3; 10 bases are a match to TRBD2. This CDR3 has 16 residues. Germline V gives CDR1 SGHTS, CDR2 YDEGEE. V gave up 2 bases and J gave up 2 bases; unmatched junction bases: 5.

This clonotype was detected many times. The V and J genes are TRBV27 and TRBJ2-7, with 12 nucleotides matching TRBD2. The CDR3 spans 15 residues. V lost 5 bases, J lost 2 bases, and 4 bases stayed unmatched. The germline CDR1 and CDR2 sequences are MNHEY and SMNVEV (reference sequence). CDR3 protein: CASSQLAGGTYEQYF. CDR3 DNA: TGTGCCAGCAGTCAACTAGCGGGAGGTACCTACGAGCAGTACTTC.

This clonotype appeared a few times. V usage is TRBV29-1 and J usage is TRBJ2-2; TRBD1 matches 10 bases. Germline V gives CDR1 SQVTM, CDR2 ANQGSEA. The length of the CDR3 is 16 residues. V gave up 1 base and J gave up 7 bases; unmatched junction bases: 9. This CDR3 is CSVEAETGGFGGELFF. The CDR3 nucleotides read TGCAGCGTTGAAGCGGAGACAGGGGGCTTCGGCGGGGAGCTGTTTTTT.

The gene calls are TRBV6-2 or TRBV6-3 and TRBJ2-1; 7 nucleotides match TRBD1. Losses at the gene ends were 3 bases for V and 3 bases for J; bases not matched to a gene: 11. The CDR3 runs to 17 residues. CDR1 MNHEY and CDR2 SVGEGT come from the germline V gene. The CDR3 protein is CASSYPRTGLLYNEQFF. DNA of the CDR3: TGTGCCAGCAGTTATCCTCGGACAGGCCTGCTCTACAATGAGCAGTTCTTC.

Ten or more counts support this clonotype. V usage is TRBV10-2 and J usage is TRBJ2-1; TRBD1 might be the D (7 bases). Per germline, CDR1 WSHSY and CDR2 SAAADI. Between the trimmed V and J ends, which lost 9 bases and 5 bases, there was a span of 20 bases. The CDR3 extends over 15 amino acids. CDR3 bases: TGCGCCAGTGGGGGTTGGGCAGGGGGGCACAATGAGCAGTTCTTC. Translated: CASGGWAGGHNEQFF.

This clonotype was seen many times. The chain couples TRBV24-1 to TRBJ2-1, with D unresolved. V was clipped by 4 bases and J by 9 bases, with 15 bases between them. Germline V gene sequence: CDR1 KGHDR, CDR2 SFDVKD. The CDR3 has 14 residues. CDR3 amino acids: CATSEPLTGPEQFF. The DNA for the CDR3 is TGTGCCACCAGTGAGCCCTTAACGGGTCCTGAGCAGTTCTTC.

With regard to this clonotype: A much larger clonotype is one base distant, so this may be a read error. V and J are TRBV10-3 and TRBJ2-6; D is perhaps TRBD1 (6 bases). CDR1 and CDR2 (germline): ENHRY, SYGVKD. The CDR3 spans 18 residues. The V end was cut by 5 bases, the J end by 0 bases, with 17 bases between. The CDR3 DNA reads TGTGCCATCAGTTCGAGGACAGAGCTTAGCTCTGGGGCCAACGTCCTGACTTTC. It codes for CAISSRTELSSGANVLTF.

This clonotype came up a few times. The V call is TRBV6-2 or TRBV6-3, the J call TRBJ2-2; TRBD1 agrees at 8 bases. The CDR3 has 16 residues. Germline CDR1 reads MNHEY; CDR2 reads SVGEGT. Trimming removed 8 bases from V and 3 bases from J; junction bases left unmatched: 11. This CDR3 is CASRPPGQGDTGELFF. Here the CDR3 DNA reads TGTGCCAGCCGCCCGCCCGGACAGGGAGACACCGGGGAGCTGTTTTTT.

This clonotype showed up just a few times. The rearrangement links TRBV12-3 or TRBV12-4 to TRBJ2-1; D is unclear. Trimming removed 8 bases at V and 9 bases at J, with 20 bases between. CDR3 length equals 14 residues. The CDR3 spells CASAESLAFSEQFF. As DNA, the CDR3 is TGTGCCAGCGCGGAATCGTTAGCATTCAGTGAGCAGTTCTTC.

This clonotype was seen more than once but under ten times. The chain is built from TRBV20-1 and TRBJ2-5, with D tentatively TRBD2 (6 bases). V was clipped by 0 bases and J by 4 bases, with 15 bases between them. This CDR3 contains 15 residues. Germline assignment: CDR1 DFQATT and CDR2 SNEGSKA (reference sequence). The CDR3 region has the DNA TGCAGTGCTAGAGATCTTAAAGGAGGGCCAGAGACCCAGTACTTC. It translates to CSARDLKGGPETQYF.

In its sample, this clonotype was seen many times. The CDR3 reads CASSAGTGDSNEQFF. Written as DNA, the CDR3 is TGTGCCAGCAGTGCCGGGACAGGGGATAGTAATGAGCAGTTCTTC. The gene calls are TRBV25-1 and TRBJ2-1; 10 bases fit TRBD1. V was pared by 4 bases and J by 7 bases, with 7 bases of the junction left unmatched. Germline values: CDR1 MGHDK, CDR2 SYGVNS. The length of the CDR3 is 15 residues.

This clonotype was detected a few times. Written as DNA, the CDR3 is TGTGCCAGCAGCTTAATTCTAGCGGGAGGATCCTACAATGAGCAGTTCTTC. Translated: CASSLILAGGSYNEQFF. The chain combines TRBV7-2 with TRBJ2-1, with 11 bases matching TRBD2. V was clipped by 2 bases and J by 1 base; unmatched bases: 4. This CDR3 comprises 17 residues. Germline assignment: CDR1 SGHTA and CDR2 FQGNSA. The full variable domain, completed using reference TRBV7-2 and TRBJ2-1, is GAGVSQSPSNKVTEKGKDVELRCDPISGHTALYWYRQSLGQGLEFLIYFQGNSAPDKSGLPSDRFSAERTGGSVSTLTIQRTQQEDSAVYLCASSLILAGGSYNEQFFGPGTRLTVL.

This clonotype was counted many times. The chain couples TRBV4-3 to TRBJ2-2; D possibly corresponds to TRBD1 (6 bases). Trimming cost V 0 bases and J 3 bases, with 11 bases left between them. This CDR3 region has 16 residues. The germline V gene encodes CDR1 LGHNA and CDR2 YSLEER. CDR3 DNA: TGCGCCAGCAGCCAAGAGGGACATCCCGACACCGGGGAGCTGTTTTTT. This codes for CASSQEGHPDTGELFF.

There are many counts of this clonotype. The CDR3 reads CATSSTTVPTSGRLYEQYF. CDR3 DNA sequence: TGTGCCACCAGCTCAACGACAGTACCTACTAGCGGGAGGCTGTACGAGCAGTACTTC. This rearrangement joins TRBV15 to TRBJ2-7, with TRBD2 matching over 12 bases. The CDR3 extends over 19 amino acids. The J segment lost 4 bases and the V segment lost 5 bases, leaving 18 bases of the junction unmatched. Per germline, CDR1 LNHNV and CDR2 YYDKDF (reference sequence).

Only a few counts were recorded for this clonotype. The V call is TRBV5-5, the J call TRBJ2-3; unclear D gene. The ends were cut back, 0 bases at V and 0 bases at J, with 8 bases in the middle. The CDR3 is 15 amino acids. CDR1 is SGHKS and CDR2 is YYEKEE in the germline V gene (reference sequence). This CDR3 is CASSLVLTSTDTQYF. Written as DNA, the CDR3 is TGTGCCAGCAGCTTGGTACTGACTAGCACAGATACGCAGTATTTT.

This clonotype was seen a handful of times. This sequence joins TRBV5-1 and TRBJ2-7, with D unclear. The CDR3 has 15 residues. Per germline, CDR1 SGHRS and CDR2 YFSETQ. V gave up 0 bases and J gave up 0 bases, with 10 bases separating them. The CDR3 DNA reads TGCGCCAGCAGCTTGGGGCCCCAGAGCTCCTACGAGCAGTACTTC. Its protein is CASSLGPQSSYEQYF.

This clonotype has a handful of counts. This chain joins TRBV20-1 and TRBJ2-1, with D perhaps matching TRBD2 (5 bases). Germline loops: CDR1 DFQATT, CDR2 SNEGSKA (reference sequence). The CDR3 has 13 amino acids. Between the trimmed V and J ends, which lost 1 base and 6 bases, there was a span of 10 bases. This chain's CDR3 is CSARAEDPNEQFF. DNA for the CDR3: TGCAGTGCTAGAGCGGAGGACCCCAATGAGCAGTTCTTC.

In its sample, this clonotype was seen many times. The V and J genes are TRBV4-2 and TRBJ2-1, with 8 bases lining up with TRBD2. This CDR3 contains 16 residues. Germline V gene sequence: CDR1 LGHNA, CDR2 YNFKEQ. V gave up 0 bases and J gave up 7 bases; unmatched junction bases: 8. The CDR3 reads CASSQDRRLAPNEQFF. DNA for the CDR3: TGTGCCAGCAGCCAAGATCGCAGACTAGCGCCGAATGAGCAGTTCTTC.

V and J are TRBV7-2 and TRBJ2-3; TRBD2 is a possible D gene (5 bases). V was clipped by 5 bases and J by 4 bases, with 13 bases between them. Germline lookup yields CDR1 SGHTA and CDR2 FQGNSA. The CDR3 sequence is 14 residues long. Written as DNA, the CDR3 is TGTGCCAGCAGCCTAACGGCGGGCGCAGATACGCAGTATTTT. Translating gives CASSLTAGADTQYF. The whole variable domain, filled in from reference TRBV7-2 and TRBJ2-3, reads GAGVSQSPSNKVTEKGKDVELRCDPISGHTALYWYRQSLGQGLEFLIYFQGNSAPDKSGLPSDRFSAERTGGSVSTLTIQRTQQEDSAVYLCASSLTAGADTQYFGPGTRLTVL.

This clonotype appeared many times. CDR3 region: CSVVFALQAKNIQYF. The CDR3 region has the DNA TGCAGCGTTGTTTTCGCGTTACAAGCCAAAAACATTCAGTACTTC. This rearrangement joins TRBV29-1 to TRBJ2-4; D remains unclear. The CDR3 has 15 residues. In germline, CDR1 is SQVTM, CDR2 ANQGSEA. V lost 4 bases to trimming and J lost 0 bases, with 13 bases between them.

This clonotype has ten or more counts. The chain joins TRBV7-2 to TRBJ2-7; no firm D call. This CDR3 has 12 amino acids. The V gene's germline CDR1 is SGHTA and CDR2 FQGNSA. CDR3 in DNA: TGTGTCGCTGTCCCTAGGTCCTACGAGCAGTACTTC. Translation gives CVAVPRSYEQYF.

This clonotype has a count of ten or more. The gene calls are TRBV7-2 and TRBJ2-1; TRBD2 matches 8 bases. The junction had 10 bases not matched to a gene; V was cut back by 5 bases and J by 1 base. This CDR3 has 17 amino acids. CDR1 is SGHTA and CDR2 is FQGNSA in the germline V gene. Here the CDR3 reads CASSAAVAGTSYNEQFF. CDR3 nucleotides: TGTGCCAGCAGCGCGGCGGTAGCGGGAACTTCCTACAATGAGCAGTTCTTC.

This clonotype was seen a single time. The chain links TRBV29-1 to TRBJ1-2, with TRBD1 identical over 8 bases. V lost 0 bases, J lost 3 bases, and 6 bases stayed unmatched. Germline values: CDR1 SQVTM, CDR2 ANQGSEA. The CDR3 totals 15 residues. CDR3 DNA: TGCAGCGTTGAAGATCCGGACAGGGAGGACTATGGCTACACCTTC. Protein: CSVEDPDREDYGYTF.

The genes are TRBV2 and TRBJ1-1; no firm D call. The germline CDR1 and CDR2 sequences are SNHLY and FYNNEI. The length of the CDR3 is 14 residues. V was clipped by 6 bases and J by 3 bases, with 14 bases between them. The DNA for the CDR3 is TGTGCCAGCAGAGAAAAACATGGGTACACTGAAGCTTTCTTT. Translated, it gives CASREKHGYTEAFF.